Listed here are 27 T cell receptor beta chains from one sample, sequenced in a study of blood T cells in healthy people across ages. It was with a sample-barcoded 5' primer and a J-beta primer mix that a second PCR of roughly 7 to 11 cycles was run. TCRdb recomputed calls from the 5' RACE reads with MiXCR, one row per CDR3 protein. Of 1.5 million to 2 million distinct CDR3 sequences listed, approximately 30% are singletons. Source material: blood. All receptors derive from a woman under 40 in good health.

This clonotype was seen a handful of times. This chain uses TRBV7-9 with TRBJ2-1; D possibly corresponds to TRBD2 (5 bases). Germline-derived CDR1 and CDR2 are SEHNR and FQNEAQ (reference sequence). V lost 3 bases and J 6 bases, leaving 12 bases between the germline ends. The CDR3 consists of 14 residues. This chain's CDR3 is CASSLDSPTNEQFF. Here the CDR3 DNA reads TGTGCCAGCAGCTTGGACTCTCCTACCAATGAGCAGTTCTTC.

J is TRBJ2-7 and V is TRBV5-1; 14 positions match TRBD2. Germline-derived CDR1 and CDR2 are SGHRS and YFSETQ. V trimming: 5 bases; J trimming: 3 bases; junction bases outside the gene matches: 4. The CDR3 loop spans 15 amino acids. The CDR3 loop reads CASRKGLAGDYEQYF. DNA for the CDR3: TGCGCCAGCAGAAAGGGACTAGCGGGAGACTACGAGCAGTACTTC.

As concerns this clonotype: The junction and the germline gene differ at one end; a read error may be behind it. This chain uses TRBV9 with TRBJ1-2; 9 positions match TRBD1. CDR1 is SGDLS, CDR2 YYNGEE, per germline. There are 15 residues in the CDR3. The CDR3: CASSSGTGTYYGYTF. The CDR3 DNA is TGTGCCAGCAGCTCCGGGACAGGGACGTACTATGGGTACACCTTC.

The gene calls are TRBV15 and TRBJ1-5; D gene ambiguous. V lost 5 bases, J lost 0 bases, and 11 bases lay in between. The length of the CDR3 is 15 residues. The germline CDR1 and CDR2 sequences are LNHNV and YYDKDF (reference sequence). CDR3 residues: CATSAHSLSNQPQHF. The DNA for the CDR3 is TGTGCCACCAGCGCCCATTCACTTAGCAATCAGCCCCAGCATTTT.

This clonotype was counted only a few times. The V gene is TRBV5-1, the J gene TRBJ2-7; maybe TRBD1 (5 bases). This CDR3 has 15 amino acids. Looked up from germline, CDR1 is SGHRS and CDR2 is YFSETQ. Trimming left V 2 bases short and J 2 bases short, with 14 bases between. The CDR3 bases are TGCGCCAGCAGCTTAACCCTGGACACAGCCTACGAGCAGTACTTC. Translation: CASSLTLDTAYEQYF. The full variable domain, rest sourced from reference TRBV5-1 and TRBJ2-7, is KAGVTQTPRYLIKTRGQQVTLSCSPISGHRSVSWYQQTPGQGLQFLFEYFSETQRNKGNFPGRFSGRQFSNSRSEMNVSTLELGDSALYLCASSLTLDTAYEQYFGPGTRLTVT.

The V and J genes are TRBV6-1 and TRBJ2-3, with 9 bases identical to TRBD2. In germline, CDR1 is MNHNS, CDR2 SASEGT. The J segment lost 5 bases and the V segment lost 4 bases, leaving 4 bases of the junction unmatched. This CDR3 has 14 amino acids. Written as DNA, the CDR3 is TGTGCCAGCAGTGTTGGCGGGGGGGAAGATACGCAGTATTTT. It specifies CASSVGGGEDTQYF.

The chain links TRBV14 to TRBJ2-5; 13 positions agree with TRBD2. V shed 5 bases, J shed 5 bases, and the junction held 5 bases outside the gene matches. In germline, CDR1 is SGHDN, CDR2 FVKESK. The CDR3 has 15 amino acids. CDR3 in amino acids: CASSTSGGAWETQYF. The CDR3, as DNA: TGTGCCAGCAGCACTAGCGGGGGGGCCTGGGAGACCCAGTACTTC. Full variable domain (outside the CDR3, taken from reference TRBV14 and TRBJ2-5): EAGVTQFPSHSVIEKGQTVTLRCDPISGHDNLYWYRRVMGKEIKFLLHFVKESKQDESGMPNNRFLAERTGGTYSTLKVQPAELEDSGVYFCASSTSGGAWETQYFGPGTRLLVL.

This clonotype occurred a few times. The rearrangement joins TRBV4-3 to TRBJ2-5; D tentatively reads TRBD1 or TRBD2 (5 bases each). V was clipped by 4 bases and J by 3 bases, with 18 bases between them. The CDR3 totals 16 residues. The germline CDR1 and CDR2 sequences are LGHNA and YSLEER. CDR3 nucleotides: TGCGCCAGCAGCCTAGCCCATGGGGGAATGGAAGAGACCCAGTACTTC. Its translation: CASSLAHGGMEETQYF.

The table lists this clonotype with a few counts. V and J are TRBV2 and TRBJ2-5; tentative D call: TRBD1 (6 bases). The length of the CDR3 is 17 residues. The V end lost 3 bases, the J end lost 3 bases, and 20 bases lay between the germline ends. Per germline, CDR1 SNHLY and CDR2 FYNNEI. The CDR3 sequence is CASSEGRTGKTKETQYF. CDR3 coding DNA: TGTGCCAGCAGTGAGGGCCGAACAGGGAAGACCAAAGAGACCCAGTACTTC.

A remark on this clonotype: Being one base from a much bigger clone, this may be a read error. This chain links TRBV6-5 with TRBJ1-2; D is perhaps TRBD1 (6 bases). This CDR3 region has 14 residues. Germline V gene lookup returns CDR1 MNHEY and CDR2 SVGAGI. This CDR3 is CAGSSQGGGYGYTF. In DNA form, the CDR3 reads TGTGCCGGCAGTTCACAGGGAGGGGGCTATGGCTACACCTTC.

This chain joins TRBV20-1 and TRBJ2-3; D possibly corresponds to TRBD2 (6 bases). The CDR3 is made up of 15 amino acids. Trimming cost V 4 bases and J 0 bases, with 14 bases left between them. CDR1 and CDR2 (germline): DFQATT, SNEGSKA (reference sequence). The CDR3 bases are TGCAGTGCTACCTTAGCGGTAGCGAGCACAGATACGCAGTATTTT. It translates to CSATLAVASTDTQYF.

This clonotype has just a few counts. The gene calls are TRBV6-5 and TRBJ2-1; 9 bases align to TRBD2. This CDR3 has 15 residues. V trimming: 0 bases; J trimming: 5 bases; junction bases outside the gene matches: 2. CDR1 and CDR2 (germline): MNHEY, SVGAGI. The CDR3 protein is CASSYSRTSDNEQFF. CDR3 nucleotides: TGTGCCAGCAGTTACTCAAGGACTAGCGACAATGAGCAGTTCTTC.

A note on this clonotype: With a much larger clone just one base away, this may be a read error. The chain joins TRBV15 to TRBJ2-3; 8 bases map to TRBD2. The germline V gene encodes CDR1 LNHNV and CDR2 YYDKDF (reference sequence). The CDR3 sequence is 17 residues long. Losses at the gene ends were 0 bases for V and 2 bases for J; bases not matched to a gene: 7. The CDR3 spells CATSRELGLGLTDTQYF. The CDR3 nucleotides read TGTGCCACCAGCAGAGAACTGGGACTAGGGCTCACAGATACGCAGTATTTT.

Of note for this clonotype: A read error is possible here, since a much larger clone lies one base away. The chain has TRBV7-3 and TRBJ2-1; D may be TRBD2 (5 bases). Trimming removed 5 bases from V and 13 bases from J, with 21 bases in between. Germline V lookup: CDR1 SGHTA, CDR2 FQGTGA. This CDR3 is built from 14 residues. For the CDR3, the DNA is TGTGCCAGCAGCCCAGGACTCCGAGGTGTTGATCAGTTCTTC. Translating it yields CASSPGLRGVDQFF.

This clonotype was counted ten times or more. The V call is TRBV15, the J call TRBJ2-7, with D maybe TRBD2 (6 bases). V gave up 5 bases and J gave up 3 bases, with 17 bases separating them. The CDR3 is made up of 15 amino acids. Germline lookup yields CDR1 LNHNV and CDR2 YYDKDF (reference sequence). CDR3 residues: CATSAGFSRVYEQYF. Here the CDR3 DNA reads TGTGCCACCAGCGCGGGGTTTTCTCGGGTCTACGAGCAGTACTTC.

Turning to this clonotype: A much more abundant neighbour one base away suggests this may be a read error. The chain employs TRBV20-1 and TRBJ2-1; 7 bases are shared with TRBD2. This CDR3 has 13 residues. Losses at the gene ends were 6 bases for V and 5 bases for J; bases not matched to a gene: 7. Germline V gene sequence: CDR1 DFQATT, CDR2 SNEGSKA (reference sequence). The CDR3 is CSARGGSNNEQFF. CDR3 in DNA: TGCAGTGCGCGCGGGGGTAGCAACAATGAGCAGTTCTTC.

The chain recombines TRBV4-1 with TRBJ2-2; 9 bases fit TRBD2. The CDR3 runs to 16 residues. From germline, CDR1 is MGHRA and CDR2 YSYEKL. The J segment lost 5 bases and the V segment lost 1 base, leaving 5 bases of the junction unmatched. Here the CDR3 DNA reads TGCGCCAGCAGCCAAGGGGCGGGAGGGTTAACCGGGGAGCTGTTTTTT. It codes for CASSQGAGGLTGELFF.

The V gene is TRBV6-1, the J gene TRBJ2-7, with D possibly TRBD2 on 7 matching bases. There are 14 residues in the CDR3. CDR1 is MNHNS and CDR2 is SASEGT in the germline V gene. V shed 6 bases and J shed 7 bases, with 19 bases lying between them. In DNA, the CDR3 is TGTGCCAGCAGATTAAAGGGGGGGAACCGGGAGCAGTACTTC. Translating gives CASRLKGGNREQYF.

This clonotype came up a few times. The rearrangement links TRBV10-3 to TRBJ2-5, with 7 bases matching TRBD1. Germline assignment: CDR1 ENHRY and CDR2 SYGVKD. V lost 6 bases and J lost 4; bases outside the gene matches: 11. The CDR3 extends over 15 amino acids. CDR3 coding DNA: TGTGCCATCAGCGAACCGGGACAGAGGGGAGAGACCCAGTACTTC. Translated, it gives CAISEPGQRGETQYF.

This sequence joins TRBV5-1 and TRBJ1-2; 7 nucleotides agree with TRBD1. CDR1 is SGHRS, CDR2 YFSETQ, per germline. The CDR3 consists of 15 residues. After removal of 1 base from V and 2 bases from J, the junction contained 5 bases not matched to a gene. The CDR3 DNA reads TGCGCCAGCAGCTTGCCGGGACAGAGAAACTATGGCTACACCTTC. Its translation: CASSLPGQRNYGYTF.

To note about this clonotype: A much bigger clone sits one base away, suggesting this may be a read error. The chain recombines TRBV7-2 with TRBJ2-7; maybe TRBD1 (5 bases). This CDR3 region has 14 residues. The germline V gene encodes CDR1 SGHTA and CDR2 FQGNSA. CDR3 bases: TGTGCCAGCAACTTAGGGGCGGAGTGGTACGAGCAGTACTTC. Translated, it gives CASNLGAEWYEQYF. Full variable domain (rest looked up from reference TRBV7-2 and TRBJ2-7): GAGVSQSPSNKVTEKGKDVELRCDPISGHTALYWYRQSLGQGLEFLIYFQGNSAPDKSGLPSDRFSAERTGGSVSTLTIQRTQQEDSAVYLCASNLGAEWYEQYFGPGTRLTVT.

V usage is TRBV5-6 and J usage is TRBJ2-7; 8 nucleotides align to TRBD1. Unmatched junction bases numbered 6, after V lost 1 base and J lost 6 bases. Germline V lookup: CDR1 SGHDT, CDR2 YYEEEE. The CDR3 sequence is 14 residues long. The CDR3: CASSLIQGVCEQYF. The CDR3 DNA reads TGTGCCAGCAGCTTGATACAGGGGGTCTGCGAGCAGTACTTC.

This clonotype was seen more than once but under ten times. The V gene is TRBV20-1, the J gene TRBJ1-5; 7 nucleotides match TRBD1. CDR1 is DFQATT, CDR2 SNEGSKA, per germline (reference sequence). The V and J ends lost 3 bases and 3 bases, in that order; junction bases with no gene match: 5. CDR3 length: 14 residues. For the CDR3, the DNA is TGCAGTGCTAGTGACAGGGCTGTCAATCAGCCCCAGCATTTT. Protein product: CSASDRAVNQPQHF.

The V gene is TRBV6-1, the J gene TRBJ2-7, with 9 bases lining up with TRBD1. Trimming took 5 bases from V and 2 from J; bases not matched to a gene: 16. Germline V gene lookup returns CDR1 MNHNS and CDR2 SASEGT. The CDR3 totals 18 residues. CDR3 bases: TGTGCCAGCAGTCCGGACGCATCCGGGACAGGGCTCCCCTACGAGCAGTACTTC. This translates into CASSPDASGTGLPYEQYF.

With regard to this clonotype: A read error may account for a junction end that differs from germline. V usage is TRBV5-1 and J usage is TRBJ2-3, with no clear D. The CDR3 has 12 amino acids. Germline V CDR1 and CDR2: SGHRS, YFSETQ. CDR3 amino acids: CASSLGADTRYF. DNA for the CDR3: TGCGCCAGCAGCTTGGGGGCAGATACGCGGTATTTT.

The J gene is TRBJ2-5, the V gene TRBV24-1; 7 bases line up with TRBD1. This CDR3 has 15 amino acids. With V trimmed by 5 bases and J by 4 bases, 9 bases remained unmatched. Germline values: CDR1 KGHDR, CDR2 SFDVKD. CDR3 nucleotide sequence: TGTGCCACCAGTGCCGGTCAGGGGGTAGGAGAGACCCAGTACTTC. Encoded protein: CATSAGQGVGETQYF.

The chain recombines TRBV2 with TRBJ2-3; TRBD2 aligns across 7 bases. CDR1 is SNHLY, CDR2 FYNNEI, per germline. The ends lost 3 bases at V and 4 bases at J; junction bases unmatched: 4. The CDR3 totals 14 residues. CDR3 sequence (DNA): TGTGCCAGCAGTGAGCTAGCGGTGGCAGATACGCAGTATTTT. As protein: CASSELAVADTQYF.